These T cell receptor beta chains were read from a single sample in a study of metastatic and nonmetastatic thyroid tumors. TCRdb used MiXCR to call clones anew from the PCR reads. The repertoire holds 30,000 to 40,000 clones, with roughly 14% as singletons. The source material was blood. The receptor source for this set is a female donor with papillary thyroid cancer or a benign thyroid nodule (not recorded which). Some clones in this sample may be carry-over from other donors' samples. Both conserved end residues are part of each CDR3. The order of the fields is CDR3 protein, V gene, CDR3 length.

CDR3: CASSPLRGLGDTEAFF; V: TRBV28; length: 16
CDR3: CASSQQGGSYNEQFF; V: TRBV18; length: 15
CDR3: CASSQAYGSEETQYF; V: TRBV4-2; length: 15
CDR3: CATSDSGVSSYNEQFF; V: TRBV24-1; length: 16
CDR3: CSVAGDRGLGTEAFF; V: TRBV29-1; length: 15
CDR3: CASSESAGRLSYEQYF; V: TRBV10-2; length: 16
CDR3: CATSGADSNQPQHF; V: TRBV24-1; length: 14
CDR3: CASSPGSGNEQYF; V: TRBV18; length: 13
CDR3: CASSIGGLNTGELFF; V: TRBV19; length: 15
CDR3: CASSSRSVETQYF; V: TRBV11-2; length: 13
CDR3: CASSSLTLSMNTEAFF; V: TRBV11-2; length: 16
CDR3: CASSQEAFYEQYF; V: TRBV4-2; length: 13
CDR3: CASSQHGLAGGGGELFF; V: TRBV4-2; length: 17
CDR3: CASSLRNSGANVLTF; V: TRBV7-9; length: 15
CDR3: CASSPLGANTGELFF; V: TRBV7-9; length: 15
CDR3: CASSLRTRGYTF; V: TRBV12-3/TRBV12-4; length: 12
CDR3: CASSQDGYGEAFF; V: TRBV3-1; length: 13
CDR3: CASRGMAFQETQYF; V: TRBV6-1; length: 14
CDR3: CASKMDRSSNQPQHF; V: TRBV6-1; length: 15
CDR3: CASRRGGVFYGYTF; V: TRBV28; length: 14
CDR3: CASSRTGDYGYTF; V: TRBV11-3; length: 13
CDR3: CASFNGETFSYNEQFF; V: TRBV28; length: 16
CDR3: CASNDWRDGNQPQHF; V: TRBV6-1; length: 15
CDR3: CASSLMTAPETQYF; V: TRBV7-2; length: 14
CDR3: CASSFWGGSTDTQYF; V: TRBV28; length: 15
CDR3: CASSPGHLMHDEQFF; V: TRBV18; length: 15
CDR3: CATSDSSTGRGDTQYF; V: TRBV24-1; length: 16
CDR3: CASIQGRVYEQYF; V: TRBV11-2; length: 13
CDR3: CASSFDRGRVYNEQFF; V: TRBV12-3/TRBV12-4; length: 16
CDR3: CASSPDRGDTF; V: TRBV11-2; length: 11
CDR3: CAWRKDRGYEQYF; V: TRBV30; length: 13
CDR3: CASSGANSAEAFF; V: TRBV11-2; length: 13
CDR3: CASKFGLADYNEQFF; V: TRBV6-5; length: 15
CDR3: CASSTGQEYDQYF; V: TRBV19; length: 13
CDR3: CASSESWTGAPDTQYF; V: TRBV6-1; length: 16
CDR3: CASSSGMRGRCGGANVLTF; V: TRBV7-1; length: 19
CDR3: CSVSTRWLAGTDTQYF; V: TRBV29-1; length: 16
CDR3: CASSSLAGVGNEQFF; V: TRBV7-9; length: 15
CDR3: CASSQQAYYGYTF; V: TRBV27; length: 13
CDR3: CASRTSGGSYEQYF; V: TRBV12-3/TRBV12-4; length: 14
CDR3: CASTLQGSSQPQHF; V: TRBV2; length: 14
CDR3: CTSSQLGTGMGNQPQHF; V: TRBV4-1; length: 17
CDR3: CASSFQMNTEAFF; V: TRBV27; length: 13
CDR3: CASSIETSGSNEQFF; V: TRBV7-9; length: 15
CDR3: CASSPARGGNEKLFF; V: TRBV25-1; length: 15
CDR3: CASRGGTEAFF; V: TRBV6-1; length: 11
CDR3: CASSLQGSTDTQYF; V: TRBV4-1; length: 14
CDR3: CASSPERTRGRHSYNEQFF; V: TRBV3-1; length: 19
CDR3: CASSLQGQGNHNEQFF; V: TRBV5-6; length: 16
CDR3: CASSYGGNTEAFF; V: TRBV6-5; length: 13
CDR3: CASSLAPRGRHEKLFF; V: TRBV12-3/TRBV12-4; length: 16